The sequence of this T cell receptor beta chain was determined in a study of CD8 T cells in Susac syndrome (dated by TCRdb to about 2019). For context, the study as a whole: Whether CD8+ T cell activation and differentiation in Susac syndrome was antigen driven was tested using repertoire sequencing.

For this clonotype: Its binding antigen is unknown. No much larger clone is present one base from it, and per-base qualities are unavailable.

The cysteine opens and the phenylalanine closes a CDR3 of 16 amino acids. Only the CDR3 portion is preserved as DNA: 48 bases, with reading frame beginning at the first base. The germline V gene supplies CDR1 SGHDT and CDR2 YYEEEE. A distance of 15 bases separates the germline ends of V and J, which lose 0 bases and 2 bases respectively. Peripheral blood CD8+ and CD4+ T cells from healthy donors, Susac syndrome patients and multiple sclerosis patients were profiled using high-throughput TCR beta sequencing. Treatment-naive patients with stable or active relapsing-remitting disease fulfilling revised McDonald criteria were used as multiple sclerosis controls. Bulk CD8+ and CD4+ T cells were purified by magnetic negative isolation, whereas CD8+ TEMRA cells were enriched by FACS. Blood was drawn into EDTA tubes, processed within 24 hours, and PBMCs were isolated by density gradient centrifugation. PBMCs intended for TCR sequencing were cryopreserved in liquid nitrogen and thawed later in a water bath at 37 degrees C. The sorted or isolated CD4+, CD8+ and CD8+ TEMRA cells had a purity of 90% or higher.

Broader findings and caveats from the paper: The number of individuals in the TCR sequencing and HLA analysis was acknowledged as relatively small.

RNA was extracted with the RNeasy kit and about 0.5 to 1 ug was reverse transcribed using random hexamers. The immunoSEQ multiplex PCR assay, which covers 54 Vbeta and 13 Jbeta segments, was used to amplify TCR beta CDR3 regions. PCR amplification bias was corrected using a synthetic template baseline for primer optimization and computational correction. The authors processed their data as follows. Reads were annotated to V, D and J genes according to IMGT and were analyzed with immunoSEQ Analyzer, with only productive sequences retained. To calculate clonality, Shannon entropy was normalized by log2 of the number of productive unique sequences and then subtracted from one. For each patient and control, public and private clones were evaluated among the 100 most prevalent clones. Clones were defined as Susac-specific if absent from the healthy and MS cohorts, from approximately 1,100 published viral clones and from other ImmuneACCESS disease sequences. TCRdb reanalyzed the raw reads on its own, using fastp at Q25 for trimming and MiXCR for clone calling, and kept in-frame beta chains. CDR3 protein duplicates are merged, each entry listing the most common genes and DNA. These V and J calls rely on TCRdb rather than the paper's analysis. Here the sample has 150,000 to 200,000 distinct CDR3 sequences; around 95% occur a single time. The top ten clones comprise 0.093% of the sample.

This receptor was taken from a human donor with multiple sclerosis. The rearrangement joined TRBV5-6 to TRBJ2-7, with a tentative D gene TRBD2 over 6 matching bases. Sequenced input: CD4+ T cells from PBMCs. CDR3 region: CASSLAVAGITYEQYF. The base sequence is TGTGCCAGCAGCTTGGCCGTGGCGGGGATAACCTACGAGCAGTACTTC.